This section outlines one TCR beta chain sequence together with its context. This specimen belongs to a study of blood T cell repertoires in COVID-19. Authors' data handling: Amplification with reference gene primers provided the estimates of nucleated cell counts. The table came from immunoSEQ multiplex PCR; TCRdb's copy has only in-frame clones and leaves some out. The DNA was the basis for D and trimming; V, J and clone size are from that table. Here the sample spans about 170,000 clones, 80% to 90% being singletons. Germline trimming cut 2 bases from V and 13 bases from J; bases unmatched to any gene: 22. The germline V gene encodes CDR1 MNHNS and CDR2 SASEGT. CDR3 length equals 17 residues.

The TCR comes from a woman in her sixties or seventies with COVID-19, enrolled during active disease. The sequenced sample consisted of peripheral blood. This chain connects TRBV6-1 to TRBJ1-2; TRBD1 matches at 7 bases. The CDR3 sequence is CASSEQGDGSLWGLVTF. The CDR3 nucleotides read TGTGCCAGCAGTGAACAGGGGGACGGCTCTTTATGGGGGTTAGTCACCTTC.